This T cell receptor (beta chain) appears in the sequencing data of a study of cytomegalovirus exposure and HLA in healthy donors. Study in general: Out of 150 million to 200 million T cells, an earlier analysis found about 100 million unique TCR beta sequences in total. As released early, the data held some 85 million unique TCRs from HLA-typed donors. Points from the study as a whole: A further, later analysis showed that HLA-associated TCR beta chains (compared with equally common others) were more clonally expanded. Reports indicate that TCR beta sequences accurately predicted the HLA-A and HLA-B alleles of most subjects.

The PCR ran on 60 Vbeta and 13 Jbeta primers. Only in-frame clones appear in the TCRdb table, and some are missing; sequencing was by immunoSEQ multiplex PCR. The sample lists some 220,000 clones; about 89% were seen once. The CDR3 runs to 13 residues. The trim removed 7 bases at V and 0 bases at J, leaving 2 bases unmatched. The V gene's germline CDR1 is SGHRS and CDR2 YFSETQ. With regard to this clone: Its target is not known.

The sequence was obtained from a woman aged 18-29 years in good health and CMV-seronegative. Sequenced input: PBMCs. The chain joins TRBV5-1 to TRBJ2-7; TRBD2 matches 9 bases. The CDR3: CASGLARSYEQYF. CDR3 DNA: TGCGCCAGCGGACTAGCGCGCTCCTACGAGCAGTACTTC. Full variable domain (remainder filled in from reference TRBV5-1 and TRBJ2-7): KAGVTQTPRYLIKTRGQQVTLSCSPISGHRSVSWYQQTPGQGLQFLFEYFSETQRNKGNFPGRFSGRQFSNSRSEMNVSTLELGDSALYLCASGLARSYEQYFGPGTRLTVT.